The subject of this entry is one TCR beta chain. Antigen specificity is unknown. The sample is drawn from a study of T cells in Graves' hyperthyroidism and ophthalmopathy. Patients aged 18 to 65 had newly diagnosed hyperthyroidism lasting under 2 months. Clinical symptoms, serum thyroxine and TRAb, thyroid ultrasound and orbital computed tomography together formed the diagnostic basis. RNA transcripts yielded amplified TCR beta CDR3 regions. TCR CDR3 regions were first amplified by RT-PCR with HTBI primers. TCRdb recomputed calls from the multiplex PCR reads with MiXCR, one row per CDR3 protein. Here the sample spans roughly 840,000 distinct CDR3 sequences, about 38% being singletons. Study-wide points: A median 6.5 months before onset, the model predicted ophthalmopathy.

This CDR3 has 15 residues. CDR1 and CDR2 from the germline V gene are SNHLY and FYNNEI. With V trimmed by 6 bases and J by 2 bases, 7 bases remained unmatched. The sample consisted of blood. This chain joins TRBV2 and TRBJ2-7, with 10 bases identical to TRBD1. The sequence was obtained from a man younger than 35 with Graves' hyperthyroidism. The DNA for the CDR3 is TGTGCCAGCAGCCCCGGGGACAGGGGAACCTACGAGCAGTACTTC. This gives the protein CASSPGDRGTYEQYF. Full variable domain (outside the CDR3, taken from reference TRBV2 and TRBJ2-7): EPEVTQTPSHQVTQMGQEVILRCVPISNHLYFYWYRQILGQKVEFLVSFYNNEISEKSEIFDDQFSVERPDGSNFTLKIRSTKLEDSAMYFCASSPGDRGTYEQYFGPGTRLTVT.